These 29 T cell receptor beta chains were all obtained from the same sample, sequenced in a study of blood T cell repertoires in COVID-19. TCRdb's copy holds only in-frame clones and misses some; the assay was immunoSEQ multiplex PCR. Of approximately 140,000 clones listed, 84% are singletons. The sequenced sample consisted of peripheral blood. The receptors were gathered from a human donor in a cohort sampled during active COVID-19.

The rearrangement joins TRBV5-1 to TRBJ2-7; 7 positions match TRBD1. CDR3 length: 17 residues. After removal of 2 bases from V and 0 bases from J, the junction contained 11 bases not matched to a gene. From germline, CDR1 is SGHRS and CDR2 YFSETQ. Written as DNA, the CDR3 is TGCGCCAGCAGCTTTCTTTCCGGGACAGTTACCTCCTACGAGCAGTACTTC. Its protein is CASSFLSGTVTSYEQYF.

CDR3: CASSQDNGVAYEQYF. The DNA of the CDR3 is TGCGCCAGCAGCCAAGATAACGGGGTAGCGTACGAGCAGTACTTC. The gene calls are TRBV4-3 and TRBJ2-7, with a weak D call TRBD2 (5 bases). V shed 0 bases and J shed 4 bases, with 13 bases lying between them. CDR1 is LGHNA and CDR2 is YSLEER in the germline V gene. The CDR3 sequence is 15 residues long.

The J gene is TRBJ1-3, the V gene TRBV4-3; D ambiguous. Germline assignment: CDR1 LGHNA and CDR2 YSLEER. V dropped 4 bases and J dropped 4 bases, with 14 bases sitting between them. This CDR3 region has 15 residues. CDR3 amino acids: CASSPSRGIGNTIYF. The CDR3, as DNA: TGCGCCAGCAGCCCCTCCCGGGGTATCGGAAACACCATATATTTT.

The V and J genes are TRBV9 and TRBJ2-3; TRBD1 agrees at 9 bases. J lost 2 bases, V lost 4 bases, and 5 bases had no gene match. Germline loops: CDR1 SGDLS, CDR2 YYNGEE. The CDR3 contains 15 residues. The CDR3 bases are TGTGCCAGCAGCTCCCGGGACAGGGTCACAGATACGCAGTATTTT. This translates into CASSSRDRVTDTQYF. Combining the CDR3 with reference TRBV9 and TRBJ2-3 gives the whole variable domain DSGVTQTPKHLITATGQRVTLRCSPRSGDLSVYWYQQSLDQGLQFLIQYYNGEERAKGNILERFSAQQFPDLHSELNLSSLELGDSALYFCASSSRDRVTDTQYFGPGTRLTVL.

The chain employs TRBV28 and TRBJ2-3; 8 positions agree with TRBD2. Germline CDR1 MDHEN, CDR2 SYDVKM. The length of the CDR3 is 12 residues. Unmatched junction bases numbered 4, after V lost 2 bases and J lost 12 bases. CDR3: CASSLMGLGQYF. The DNA of the CDR3 is TGTGCCAGCAGTTTAATGGGACTAGGTCAGTATTTT.

The chain couples TRBV19 to TRBJ1-1, with a possible D match to TRBD1 (6 bases). With 6 bases removed from V and 5 bases from J, the gap between germline ends came to 19 bases. The V gene's germline CDR1 is LNHDA and CDR2 SQIVND (reference sequence). This CDR3 is 15 amino acids long. DNA of the CDR3: TGTGCCAGTAGGGCCGCGTGGGGGCCCGGGACTGAAGCTTTCTTT. It codes for CASRAAWGPGTEAFF.

The rearrangement links TRBV11-2 to TRBJ2-7, with D unclear. Trimming pared 5 bases from V and 2 bases from J, leaving 7 bases between. Germline CDR1 is SGHAT and CDR2 is FQNNGV. The CDR3 runs 12 residues. The CDR3 DNA reads TGTGCCAGCAGCCCTGCGGCCTACGAGCAGTACTTC. It yields the protein CASSPAAYEQYF.

The chain recombines TRBV29-1 with TRBJ2-5, with TRBD2 matching 15 bases. Germline V gene data show CDR1 as SQVTM and CDR2 as ANQGSEA. The CDR3 length is 17 residues. J lost 4 bases, V lost 5 bases, and 11 bases had no gene match. This CDR3 is CSVSLGLAGGPGETQYF. The CDR3 nucleotides read TGCAGCGTTTCCCTCGGACTAGCGGGGGGGCCGGGAGAGACCCAGTACTTC.

The rearrangement uses TRBV5-6 and TRBJ2-3, with 11 bases that match TRBD2. V lost 3 bases and J lost 5; bases outside the gene matches: 11. This CDR3 has 17 amino acids. Germline CDR1 reads SGHDT; CDR2 reads YYEEEE. CDR3 nucleotides: TGTGCCAGCAGCTGGAGCGGTAGCGGGGGGGCAGTAGATACGCAGTATTTT. This translates into CASSWSGSGGAVDTQYF.

This clone has just a few counts. V usage is TRBV10-1 and J usage is TRBJ1-1; TRBD1 is a possible D gene (6 bases). The CDR3 spans 15 residues. Germline V gene sequence: CDR1 WNHNN, CDR2 SYGVQD (reference sequence). The V end lost 0 bases, the J end lost 2 bases, and 10 bases lay between the germline ends. The CDR3 DNA reads TGCGCCAGCAGTGAGTCGCTGGGGACAAACACTGAAGCTTTCTTT. As protein: CASSESLGTNTEAFF.

The chain is built from TRBV27 and TRBJ1-2, with a weak D call TRBD1 (5 bases). Germline lookup yields CDR1 MNHEY and CDR2 SMNVEV (reference sequence). The V end lost 2 bases, the J end lost 7 bases, and 11 bases lay between the germline ends. This CDR3 has 13 residues. For the CDR3, the DNA is TGTGCCAGCAGTTTAAGCCGTCAGGGTGGCTACACCTTC. Residues: CASSLSRQGGYTF.

The chain carries TRBV6-5 and TRBJ1-2; D not certain. Trimming left V 0 bases short and J 2 bases short, with 13 bases between. This CDR3 comprises 16 residues. CDR1 is MNHEY, CDR2 SVGAGI, per germline. The CDR3 DNA sequence: TGTGCCAGCAGTTACTCGTACCGGGGAAAAAACTATGGCTACACCTTC. Translation gives CASSYSYRGKNYGYTF.

This chain connects TRBV28 to TRBJ2-6; 9 nucleotides line up with TRBD1. Per germline, CDR1 MDHEN and CDR2 SYDVKM. The CDR3 runs 16 residues. Losses at the gene ends were 5 bases for V and 2 bases for J; bases not matched to a gene: 4. The DNA for the CDR3 is TGTGCCAGCAGTCCGGACAGGGGCGCTGGGGCCAACGTCCTGACTTTC. Residues: CASSPDRGAGANVLTF.

This chain links TRBV7-9 with TRBJ2-3; 8 bases match TRBD2. CDR3 length: 18 amino acids. Germline V CDR1 and CDR2: SEHNR, FQNEAQ (reference sequence). Unmatched junction bases numbered 17, after V lost 5 bases and J lost 4 bases. The DNA for the CDR3 is TGTGCCAGCAGCCCAGGACTAGCCGGGGTTTTGGGGGCAGATACGCAGTATTTT. Translated, it gives CASSPGLAGVLGADTQYF.

The rearrangement joins TRBV28 to TRBJ1-4; D is perhaps TRBD1 (6 bases). This CDR3 has 16 residues. Germline assignment: CDR1 MDHEN and CDR2 SYDVKM. The V end lost 3 bases, the J end lost 2 bases, and 13 bases lay between the germline ends. CDR3 protein: CASSFSGAITNEKLFF. CDR3 bases: TGTGCCAGCAGTTTTTCAGGGGCAATCACTAATGAAAAACTGTTTTTT.

The chain uses TRBV7-8 and TRBJ1-2; 7 nucleotides match TRBD1. CDR3 length: 15 amino acids. Germline assignment: CDR1 SGHVS and CDR2 FQNEAQ. The ends lost 7 bases at V and 1 base at J; junction bases unmatched: 9. The CDR3 DNA sequence: TGTGCCAGCACCAGGGACAGCTCAATTAACTATGGCTACACCTTC. Its translation is CASTRDSSINYGYTF.

The J gene is TRBJ1-1, the V gene TRBV6-5, with D unclear. Germline V gene sequence: CDR1 MNHEY, CDR2 SVGAGI. The CDR3 is made up of 14 amino acids. Trimming pared 7 bases from V and 1 base from J, leaving 13 bases between. CDR3 amino acids: CASTPIRGNTEAFF. In DNA form, the CDR3 reads TGTGCCAGCACTCCGATACGGGGGAACACTGAAGCTTTCTTT.

The V gene is TRBV28, the J gene TRBJ1-4, with a possible D match to TRBD1 (6 bases). CDR3 length equals 15 residues. The V end lost 5 bases, the J end lost 3 bases, and 13 bases lay between the germline ends. CDR1 and CDR2 from the germline V gene are MDHEN and SYDVKM. CDR3 sequence (DNA): TGTGCCAGCAGTCCCTACAGGGCATCTAATGAAAAACTGTTTTTT. Amino acids: CASSPYRASNEKLFF.

The chain joins TRBV27 to TRBJ1-3, with 8 bases that match TRBD1. The CDR3 is 15 residues long. V gave up 5 bases and J gave up 4 bases; unmatched junction bases: 7. The germline gives CDR1 MNHEY, CDR2 SMNVEV (reference sequence). CDR3 nucleotides: TGTGCCAGCAGTCCGAAGACAGGGGTAGGAAACACCATATATTTT. Amino acids: CASSPKTGVGNTIYF.

The CDR3 reads CATRVAGGVNQPQHF. Written as DNA, the CDR3 is TGTGCCACTAGGGTGGCAGGGGGCGTCAATCAGCCCCAGCATTTT. The J gene is TRBJ1-5, the V gene TRBV6-5; 8 positions agree with TRBD1. CDR1 MNHEY and CDR2 SVGAGI come from the germline V gene. The V segment lost 10 bases and the J segment 3 bases; nucleotides outside the gene matches: 11. This CDR3 is built from 15 residues.

The rearrangement links TRBV5-1 to TRBJ2-5; D gene unclear. V lost 1 base and J lost 2, with 9 bases in between. The CDR3 contains 14 residues. The germline CDR1 and CDR2 sequences are SGHRS and YFSETQ. CDR3 residues: CASSLMAEQETQYF. CDR3 coding DNA: TGCGCCAGCAGCTTGATGGCAGAACAAGAGACCCAGTACTTC. The complete variable domain, with remaining parts taken from reference TRBV5-1 and TRBJ2-5, reads KAGVTQTPRYLIKTRGQQVTLSCSPISGHRSVSWYQQTPGQGLQFLFEYFSETQRNKGNFPGRFSGRQFSNSRSEMNVSTLELGDSALYLCASSLMAEQETQYFGPGTRLLVL.

The genes are TRBV4-2 and TRBJ1-2, with 8 bases identical to TRBD1. CDR3 length equals 13 residues. V shed 5 bases and J 5 bases; nucleotides not matched to a gene: 4. The germline V gene has CDR1 LGHNA and CDR2 YNFKEQ. The CDR3 sequence: CASSTGQVYGYTF. As DNA, the CDR3 is TGTGCCAGCAGCACGGGACAGGTGTATGGCTACACCTTC.

The chain joins TRBV21-1 to TRBJ1-1. TRBV21-1 represents a pseudogene. This CDR3 has 13 residues. Here the CDR3 reads CASTLPRYTEAFF. The CDR3 coding sequence is TGTGCCAGCACCCTACCACGGTACACTGAAGCTTTCTTT.

The rearrangement joins TRBV20-1 to TRBJ1-5, with TRBD1 matching 8 bases. V lost 3 bases to trimming and J lost 5 bases; unmatched junction nucleotides: 3. Per germline, CDR1 DFQATT and CDR2 SNEGSKA (reference sequence). The CDR3 extends over 13 amino acids. The CDR3 here is CSASLTGDQPQHF. In nucleotides, the CDR3 is TGCAGTGCTAGTTTGACAGGGGATCAGCCCCAGCATTTT.

This chain links TRBV5-1 with TRBJ2-3; no clear D gene. In germline, CDR1 is SGHRS, CDR2 YFSETQ. The CDR3 extends over 15 amino acids. The V gene lost 0 bases and the J gene lost 5 bases, with 13 bases spanning the gap. CDR3 sequence (DNA): TGCGCCAGCAGCTTGGACACCATCCCAGTAGATACGCAGTATTTT. It yields the protein CASSLDTIPVDTQYF.

CDR3 loop: CASSPIIGTSGGVYNEQFF. CDR3 nucleotide sequence: TGTGCCAGCAGCCCTATCATAGGGACTAGCGGGGGAGTCTACAATGAGCAGTTCTTC. This chain uses TRBV7-9 with TRBJ2-1; TRBD2 agrees at 14 bases. The CDR3 is 19 residues long. Germline trimming cut 5 bases from V and 3 bases from J; bases unmatched to any gene: 12. Germline CDR1 is SEHNR and CDR2 is FQNEAQ (reference sequence).

This chain connects TRBV11-3 to TRBJ1-1, with D uncertain. There are 11 residues in the CDR3. CDR1 is SGHNT and CDR2 is YENEEA in the germline V gene. V was pared by 2 bases and J by 5 bases, with 3 bases between. For the CDR3, the DNA is TGTGCCAGCAGCTTATCTACTGAAGCTTTCTTT. As protein: CASSLSTEAFF.

The CDR3 reads CASSRGQAGYSNQPQHF. The CDR3 nucleotides read TGTGCCAGTAGTAGGGGACAGGCCGGCTATAGCAATCAGCCCCAGCATTTT. The chain has TRBV19 and TRBJ1-5, with TRBD1 identical over 8 bases. Germline CDR1 reads LNHDA; CDR2 reads SQIVND (reference sequence). The junction had 8 bases not matched to a gene; V was cut back by 4 bases and J by 0 bases. The CDR3 loop spans 17 amino acids.

The chain combines TRBV3-1 (or the pseudogene TRBV3-2) with TRBJ2-6; TRBD1 matches 9 bases. From germline, CDR1 is LGHDT and CDR2 YNNKEL (reference sequence). The CDR3 extends over 19 amino acids. The V and J ends lost 4 bases and 1 base, in that order; junction bases with no gene match: 11. The CDR3 loop reads CASSPSWGTGTSGANVLTF. The CDR3 DNA sequence: TGTGCCAGCAGCCCTTCTTGGGGGACAGGGACTTCTGGGGCCAACGTCCTGACTTTC.